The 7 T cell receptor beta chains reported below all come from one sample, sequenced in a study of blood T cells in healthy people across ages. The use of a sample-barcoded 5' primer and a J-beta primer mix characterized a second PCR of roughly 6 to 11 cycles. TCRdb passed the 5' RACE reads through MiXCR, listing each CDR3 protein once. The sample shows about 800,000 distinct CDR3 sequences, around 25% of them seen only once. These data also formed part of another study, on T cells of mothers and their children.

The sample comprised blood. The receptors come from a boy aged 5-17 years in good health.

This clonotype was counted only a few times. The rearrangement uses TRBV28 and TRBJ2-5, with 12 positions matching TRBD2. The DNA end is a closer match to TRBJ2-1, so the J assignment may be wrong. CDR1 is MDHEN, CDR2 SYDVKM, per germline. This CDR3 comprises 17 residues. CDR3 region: CASSSLGSPSGRDEQFF. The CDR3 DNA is TGTGCCAGCAGTTCCCTAGGGTCCCCTAGCGGGAGGGATGAGCAGTTCTTC.

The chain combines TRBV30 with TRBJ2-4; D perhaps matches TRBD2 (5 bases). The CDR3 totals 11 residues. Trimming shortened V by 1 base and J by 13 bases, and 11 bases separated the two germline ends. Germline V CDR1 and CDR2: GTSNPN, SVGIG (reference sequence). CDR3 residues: CAWSGREIQYF. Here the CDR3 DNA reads TGTGCCTGGAGTGGAAGGGAGATACAGTACTTC. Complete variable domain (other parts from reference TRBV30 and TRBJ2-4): SQTIHQWPATLVQPVGSPLSLECTVEGTSNPNLYWYRQAAGRGLQLLFYSVGIGQISSEVPQNLSASRPQDRQFILSSKKLLLSDSGFYLCAWSGREIQYFGAGTRLSVL.

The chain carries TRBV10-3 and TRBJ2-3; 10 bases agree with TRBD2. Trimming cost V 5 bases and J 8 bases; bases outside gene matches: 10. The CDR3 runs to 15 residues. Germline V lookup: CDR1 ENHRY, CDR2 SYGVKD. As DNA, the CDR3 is TGTGCCATCAGTTCTAGCGGGGGCCCCCGCGCTACGCAGTATTTT. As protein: CAISSSGGPRATQYF.

The CDR3 DNA sequence: TGTGCCAGCAGCCCCTCGGGAAAAATGGGGGGGAATGAGCAGTTCTTC. The encoded protein is CASSPSGKMGGNEQFF. This chain joins TRBV7-6 and TRBJ2-1, with 7 bases aligning to TRBD2. Germline V CDR1 and CDR2: SGHVS, FNYEAQ. This CDR3 has 16 amino acids. The V segment lost 5 bases and the J segment 7 bases; nucleotides outside the gene matches: 14.

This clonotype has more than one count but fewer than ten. CDR3 nucleotides: TGTGCCAGCAGCTTCAGGGGGTTTAACTATGGCTACACCTTC. Its translation is CASSFRGFNYGYTF. The chain is built from TRBV11-2 and TRBJ1-2; 7 nucleotides agree with TRBD1. Germline V lookup: CDR1 SGHAT, CDR2 FQNNGV. Germline trimming cut 3 bases from V and 1 base from J; bases unmatched to any gene: 2. The CDR3 is 14 residues long.

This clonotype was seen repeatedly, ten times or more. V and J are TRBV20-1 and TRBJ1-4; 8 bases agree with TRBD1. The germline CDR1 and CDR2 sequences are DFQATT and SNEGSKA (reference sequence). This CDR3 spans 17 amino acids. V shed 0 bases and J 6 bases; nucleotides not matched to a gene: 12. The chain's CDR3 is CSAREEGAPTGDEKLFF. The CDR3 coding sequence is TGCAGTGCTAGAGAAGAAGGGGCCCCGACAGGGGATGAAAAACTGTTTTTT.

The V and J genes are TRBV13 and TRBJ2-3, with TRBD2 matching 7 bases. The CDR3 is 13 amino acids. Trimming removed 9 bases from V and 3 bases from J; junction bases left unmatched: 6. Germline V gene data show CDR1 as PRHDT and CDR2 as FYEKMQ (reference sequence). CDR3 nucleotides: TGTGCCAGTGGGACTAAACCGACAGATACGCAGTATTTT. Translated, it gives CASGTKPTDTQYF.